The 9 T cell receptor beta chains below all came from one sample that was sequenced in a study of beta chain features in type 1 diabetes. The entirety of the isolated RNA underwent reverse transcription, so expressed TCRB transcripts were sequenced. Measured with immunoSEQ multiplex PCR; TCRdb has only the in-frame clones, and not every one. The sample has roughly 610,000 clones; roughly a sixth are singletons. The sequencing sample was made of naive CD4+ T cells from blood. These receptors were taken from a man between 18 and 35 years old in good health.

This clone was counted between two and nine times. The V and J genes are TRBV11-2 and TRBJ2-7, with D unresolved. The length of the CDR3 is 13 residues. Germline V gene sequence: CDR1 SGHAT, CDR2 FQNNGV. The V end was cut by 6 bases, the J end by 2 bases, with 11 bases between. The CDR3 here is CASRPVPTYEQYF. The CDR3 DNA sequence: TGTGCCAGCAGGCCAGTTCCCACCTACGAGCAGTACTTC. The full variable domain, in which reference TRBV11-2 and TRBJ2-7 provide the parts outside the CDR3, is EAGVAQSPRYKIIEKRQSVAFWCNPISGHATLYWYQQILGQGPKLLIQFQNNGVVDDSQLPKDRFSAERLKGVDSTLKIQPAKLEDSAVYLCASRPVPTYEQYFGPGTRLTVT.

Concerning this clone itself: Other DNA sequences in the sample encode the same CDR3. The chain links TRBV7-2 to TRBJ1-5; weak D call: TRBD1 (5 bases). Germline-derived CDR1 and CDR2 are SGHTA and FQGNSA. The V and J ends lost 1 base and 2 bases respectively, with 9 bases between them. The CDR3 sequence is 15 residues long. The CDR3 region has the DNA TGTGCCAGCAGCTTAGGAGGACAAGGCAATCAGCCCCAGCATTTT. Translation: CASSLGGQGNQPQHF.

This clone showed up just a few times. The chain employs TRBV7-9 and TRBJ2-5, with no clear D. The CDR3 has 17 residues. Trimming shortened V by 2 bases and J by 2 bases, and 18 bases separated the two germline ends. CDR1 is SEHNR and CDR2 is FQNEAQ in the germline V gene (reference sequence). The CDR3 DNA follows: TGTGCCAGCAGCTTAAAGGTCGAACGAATGCGTCAAGAGACCCAGTACTTC. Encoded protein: CASSLKVERMRQETQYF.

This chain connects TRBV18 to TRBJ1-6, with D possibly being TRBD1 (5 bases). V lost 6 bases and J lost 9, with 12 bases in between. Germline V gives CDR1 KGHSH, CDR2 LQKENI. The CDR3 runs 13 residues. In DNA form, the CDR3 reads TGTGCCAGCTCTGTTGACAGTGGTTCACCCCTCCACTTT. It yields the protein CASSVDSGSPLHF.

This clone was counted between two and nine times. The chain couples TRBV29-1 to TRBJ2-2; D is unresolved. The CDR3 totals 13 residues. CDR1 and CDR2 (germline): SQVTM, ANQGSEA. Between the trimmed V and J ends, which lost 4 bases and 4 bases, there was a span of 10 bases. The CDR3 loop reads CSVVTGGTGELFF. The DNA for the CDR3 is TGCAGCGTTGTAACGGGCGGCACCGGGGAGCTGTTTTTT.

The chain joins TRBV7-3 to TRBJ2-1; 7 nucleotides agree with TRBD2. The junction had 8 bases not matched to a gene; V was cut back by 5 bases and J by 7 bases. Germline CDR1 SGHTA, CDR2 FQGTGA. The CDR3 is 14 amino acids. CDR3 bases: TGTGCCAGCAGCCGAGGAGGACTAGGAAATGAGCAGTTCTTC. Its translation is CASSRGGLGNEQFF.

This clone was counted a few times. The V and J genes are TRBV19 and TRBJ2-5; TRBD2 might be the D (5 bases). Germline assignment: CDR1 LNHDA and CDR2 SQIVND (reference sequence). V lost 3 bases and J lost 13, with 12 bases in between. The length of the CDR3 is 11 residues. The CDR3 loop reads CASSIGGLRYF. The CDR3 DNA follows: TGTGCCAGTAGTATTGGCGGGTTGAGGTACTTC.

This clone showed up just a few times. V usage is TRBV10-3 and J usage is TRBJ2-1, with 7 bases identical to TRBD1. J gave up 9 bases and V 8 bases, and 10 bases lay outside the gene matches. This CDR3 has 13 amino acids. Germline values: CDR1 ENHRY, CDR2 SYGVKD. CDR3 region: CAISQDREAEQFF. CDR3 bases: TGTGCCATCTCCCAAGACAGGGAAGCTGAGCAGTTCTTC.

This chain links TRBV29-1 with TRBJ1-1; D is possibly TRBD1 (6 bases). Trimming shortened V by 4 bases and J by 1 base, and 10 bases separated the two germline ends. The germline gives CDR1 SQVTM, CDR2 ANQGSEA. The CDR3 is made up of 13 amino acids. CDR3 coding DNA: TGCAGCGTTGTAAGGGGGAGGAACACTGAAGCTTTCTTT. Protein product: CSVVRGRNTEAFF.